Detailed here is one T cell receptor (beta chain). The entry originates in a study of blood T cell repertoires in COVID-19. Clones were sequenced by immunoSEQ multiplex PCR, and TCRdb holds only the in-frame ones, with some missing. The sample holds about 170,000 clones, 79% seen once. There are 14 residues in the CDR3. V was clipped by 0 bases and J by 4 bases; unmatched bases: 0. CDR1 and CDR2 from the germline V gene are LGHDT and YNNKEL (reference sequence). This clonotype was obtained from a woman between 70 and 85 years old in a cohort exposed to, infected with or recovered from COVID-19 (not recorded which). The chain carries TRBV3-1 (or the pseudogene TRBV3-2) and TRBJ1-3; 7 nucleotides line up with TRBD1. Material: PBMCs or T cells enriched from blood (not recorded which). CDR3 region: CASSQEGQGNTIYF. The CDR3 DNA reads TGTGCCAGCAGCCAAGAGGGACAGGGAAACACCATATATTTT.